These 30 T cell receptor beta chains originate from one sample sequenced in a study of cytomegalovirus exposure and HLA in healthy donors. Primers for the PCR totalled 60 Vbeta and 13 Jbeta. Measured with immunoSEQ multiplex PCR; TCRdb has only the in-frame clones, and not every one. The data show hundreds of thousands of clones, about 87% seen once. The source material was PBMCs. All receptors derive from a woman between 18 and 29 years old in good health and CMV-seronegative.

The V gene is TRBV7-3, the J gene TRBJ2-3; the D gene is possibly TRBD1 (5 bases). V was trimmed by 3 bases and J by 2 bases, leaving 6 bases between them. The CDR3 contains 13 residues. Germline V gene lookup returns CDR1 SGHTA and CDR2 FQGTGA. The CDR3 sequence is CASSLGHTDTQYF. The CDR3 DNA reads TGTGCCAGCAGCTTGGGGCACACAGATACGCAGTATTTT. Using reference TRBV7-3 and TRBJ2-3 for the parts outside the CDR3, the full variable domain is GAGVSQTPSNKVTEKGKYVELRCDPISGHTALYWYRQSLGQGPEFLIYFQGTGAADDSGLPNDRFFAVRPEGSVSTLKIQRTERGDSAVYLCASSLGHTDTQYFGPGTRLTVL.

This rearrangement joins TRBV4-1 to TRBJ2-7, with D uncertain. V lost 4 bases to trimming and J lost 11 bases, with 18 bases between them. In germline, CDR1 is MGHRA, CDR2 YSYEKL. This CDR3 spans 13 amino acids. As DNA, the CDR3 is TGCGCCAGCAGCCTCGTCGCGACGGAGAGTAAGTACTTC. It is translated as CASSLVATESKYF.

The chain combines TRBV30 with TRBJ2-1; TRBD2 matches at 12 bases. V dropped 1 base and J dropped 1; count of bases not matched to a gene: 5. CDR3 length equals 17 residues. Germline V lookup: CDR1 GTSNPN, CDR2 SVGIG (reference sequence). The CDR3 nucleotides are TGTGCCTGGAGTGGCCTAGCGGGGGGGCGGTCCTACAATGAGCAGTTCTTC. It codes for CAWSGLAGGRSYNEQFF.

CDR3 sequence: CASSERGLHEQYF. DNA for the CDR3: TGTGCCAGCAGTGAAAGGGGGCTACACGAGCAGTACTTC. This chain joins TRBV2 and TRBJ2-7, with 7 bases matching TRBD1. Germline V gene data show CDR1 as SNHLY and CDR2 as FYNNEI. This CDR3 region has 13 residues. V was pared by 2 bases and J by 5 bases, with 3 bases of the junction left unmatched. Together with reference TRBV2 and TRBJ2-7, the CDR3 gives the full variable domain: EPEVTQTPSHQVTQMGQEVILRCVPISNHLYFYWYRQILGQKVEFLVSFYNNEISEKSEIFDDQFSVERPDGSNFTLKIRSTKLEDSAMYFCASSERGLHEQYFGPGTRLTVT.

The chain joins TRBV9 to TRBJ1-6; the D is unclear. Trimming cost V 3 bases and J 7 bases, with 8 bases left between them. The CDR3 is 13 amino acids. From germline, CDR1 is SGDLS and CDR2 YYNGEE. The CDR3 loop reads CASSAVGNSPLHF. Here the CDR3 DNA reads TGTGCCAGCAGCGCGGTGGGCAATTCACCCCTCCACTTT.

The chain recombines TRBV9 with TRBJ2-7; tentatively, D is TRBD1 (8 bases). V lost 1 base, J lost 3 bases, and 17 bases lay in between. Germline V lookup: CDR1 SGDLS, CDR2 YYNGEE. The CDR3 contains 16 residues. CDR3 sequence reads: CASSVTGGGPNYEQYF. The DNA for the CDR3 is TGTGCCAGCAGCGTAACAGGGGGGGGGCCGAACTACGAGCAGTACTTC.

The CDR3, as DNA: TGTGCCAGCAGAGCCGGGACAGGAAACAATGAGCAGTTCTTC. Its translation is CASRAGTGNNEQFF. The chain links TRBV6-6 to TRBJ2-1; 8 bases line up with TRBD1. The CDR3 runs to 14 residues. CDR1 and CDR2 from the germline V gene are MNHNY and SVGAGI (reference sequence). With V trimmed by 6 bases and J by 5 bases, 6 bases remained unmatched.

The chain uses TRBV29-1 and TRBJ2-6; D gene unclear. The CDR3 consists of 14 residues. The germline gives CDR1 SQVTM, CDR2 ANQGSEA. Trimming left V 4 bases short and J 1 base short, with 8 bases between. The CDR3 loop reads CSVVAASGANVLTF. DNA of the CDR3: TGCAGCGTTGTTGCGGCATCTGGGGCCAACGTCCTGACTTTC.

This clone was observed once. The chain links TRBV9 to TRBJ2-7; D is perhaps TRBD1 (6 bases). The CDR3 loop spans 16 amino acids. With 3 bases removed from V and 0 bases from J, the gap between germline ends came to 16 bases. In germline, CDR1 is SGDLS, CDR2 YYNGEE. The DNA for the CDR3 is TGTGCCAGCAGCGCCCTCGGGACACCAAGCTCCTACGAGCAGTACTTC. Translating it yields CASSALGTPSSYEQYF.

The chain joins TRBV9 to TRBJ1-2; 12 nucleotides match TRBD1. The germline gives CDR1 SGDLS, CDR2 YYNGEE. The CDR3 is 15 amino acids. Trimming removed 3 bases from V and 5 bases from J; junction bases left unmatched: 5. Written as DNA, the CDR3 is TGTGCCAGCAGCGCAGGGACAGGGGGCGTGTATGGCTACACCTTC. It codes for CASSAGTGGVYGYTF.

This clone has a handful of counts. The gene calls are TRBV7-3 and TRBJ1-1, with D uncertain. Trimming cost V 2 bases and J 1 base, with 5 bases left between them. Germline V CDR1 and CDR2: SGHTA, FQGTGA. This CDR3 comprises 13 residues. The CDR3 loop reads CASSLQSNTEAFF. DNA for the CDR3: TGTGCCAGCAGCTTACAATCGAACACTGAAGCTTTCTTT.

V gene TRBV18 combines with J gene TRBJ1-6, with TRBD1 as a possible D gene (5 bases). Germline V gene data show CDR1 as KGHSH and CDR2 as LQKENI. CDR3 size: 14 residues. The CDR3, as DNA: TGTGCAGCTGGGCAGGGTACCCTGAATTCACCCCTCCACTTT. This sequence encodes CAAGQGTLNSPLHF.

This chain links TRBV4-2 with TRBJ2-5, with 10 bases matching TRBD2. Germline V gene data show CDR1 as LGHNA and CDR2 as YNFKEQ. The CDR3 runs 17 residues. V shed 1 base and J 2 bases; nucleotides not matched to a gene: 7. The CDR3 spells CASSQALAGGTQETQYF. CDR3 nucleotide sequence: TGTGCCAGCAGCCAAGCCTTAGCGGGGGGCACACAAGAGACCCAGTACTTC.

The J gene is TRBJ2-3, the V gene TRBV15, with 12 bases fitting TRBD2. Germline V lookup: CDR1 LNHNV, CDR2 YYDKDF (reference sequence). The V and J ends lost 4 bases and 2 bases, in that order; junction bases with no gene match: 13. The CDR3 contains 19 residues. CDR3 amino acids: CATSISSGGVGWDTDTQYF. In nucleotides, the CDR3 is TGTGCCACCAGCATTTCTAGCGGGGGGGTCGGATGGGACACAGATACGCAGTATTTT.

The count of this clone is one. The chain combines TRBV5-5 with TRBJ2-1; 10 positions match TRBD2. Germline-derived CDR1 and CDR2 are SGHKS and YYEKEE (reference sequence). V lost 5 bases and J lost 4; bases outside the gene matches: 6. The CDR3 sequence is 15 residues long. CDR3 protein: CASSITSGVYNEQFF. CDR3 sequence (DNA): TGTGCCAGCAGTATTACTAGCGGGGTTTACAATGAGCAGTTCTTC. The whole variable domain, filled in from reference TRBV5-5 and TRBJ2-1, reads DAGVTQSPTHLIKTRGQQVTLRCSPISGHKSVSWYQQVLGQGPQFIFQYYEKEERGRGNFPDRFSARQFPNYSSELNVNALLLGDSALYLCASSITSGVYNEQFFGPGTRLTVL.

The chain links TRBV5-1 to TRBJ1-4, with 10 bases lining up with TRBD1. The CDR3 totals 16 residues. With 0 bases clipped from V and 6 bases from J, the junction kept 5 bases outside the gene matches. Germline values: CDR1 SGHRS, CDR2 YFSETQ. The CDR3 here is CASSLEPGQGYEKLFF. The DNA for the CDR3 is TGCGCCAGCAGCTTGGAACCGGGACAGGGGTATGAAAAACTGTTTTTT.

The V call is TRBV19, the J call TRBJ2-1; TRBD2 is a possible D gene (6 bases). Trimming cost V 5 bases and J 9 bases, with 14 bases left between them. CDR1 and CDR2 from the germline V gene are LNHDA and SQIVND (reference sequence). The CDR3 length is 13 residues. In nucleotides, the CDR3 is TGTGCCAGTAGTGTCACTAGCTCTGGTGAGCAGTTCTTC. This codes for CASSVTSSGEQFF. The complete variable domain, with remaining parts taken from reference TRBV19 and TRBJ2-1, reads DGGITQSPKYLFRKEGQNVTLSCEQNLNHDAMYWYRQDPGQGLRLIYYSQIVNDFQKGDIAEGYSVSREKKESFPLTVTSAQKNPTAFYLCASSVTSSGEQFFGPGTRLTVL.

CDR3 coding DNA: TGCGCCAGCAGCTTGGTAGGTCTAGTTCAAGAGACCCAGTACTTC. Amino acids: CASSLVGLVQETQYF. J is TRBJ2-5 and V is TRBV5-1; D not resolved. Trimming stripped 0 bases from V and 2 bases from J, with 11 bases between. There are 15 residues in the CDR3. CDR1 and CDR2 from the germline V gene are SGHRS and YFSETQ.

The V call is TRBV9, the J call TRBJ2-2; maybe TRBD2 (7 bases). Germline-derived CDR1 and CDR2 are SGDLS and YYNGEE. Between the trimmed V and J ends, which lost 4 bases and 3 bases, there was a span of 19 bases. The CDR3 spans 17 residues. This CDR3 reads CASSSLGGGGDTGELFF. CDR3 in DNA: TGTGCCAGCAGCAGTTTGGGGGGCGGGGGCGACACCGGGGAGCTGTTTTTT.

The chain links TRBV5-5 to TRBJ1-5; D is uncertain. V dropped 0 bases and J dropped 4 bases, with 8 bases sitting between them. The CDR3 sequence is 14 residues long. Germline CDR1 SGHKS, CDR2 YYEKEE (reference sequence). The CDR3 nucleotides are TGTGCCAGCAGCTTGGTAGCGGGGAATCAGCCCCAGCATTTT. Its translation is CASSLVAGNQPQHF.

The rearrangement joins TRBV10-1 to TRBJ2-2; TRBD1 aligns across 7 bases. In germline, CDR1 is WNHNN, CDR2 SYGVQD (reference sequence). Germline trimming cut 4 bases from V and 8 bases from J; bases unmatched to any gene: 10. This CDR3 region has 15 residues. The CDR3 bases are TGCGCCAGCAGTGTGGCAGGGGGAGTAAGGGGGGAGCTGTTTTTT. It codes for CASSVAGGVRGELFF.

The chain combines TRBV27 with TRBJ1-5, with TRBD1 identical over 7 bases. The ends lost 6 bases at V and 7 bases at J; junction bases unmatched: 6. Germline CDR1 MNHEY, CDR2 SMNVEV (reference sequence). This CDR3 region has 13 residues. The CDR3 protein is CASSPDRTQPQHF. In DNA form, the CDR3 reads TGTGCCAGCAGCCCGGACAGGACCCAGCCCCAGCATTTT.

Note on this clone: Other nucleotide sequences from this sample produce the same CDR3. The V and J genes are TRBV6-1 and TRBJ1-6, with a tentative D call TRBD1 (5 bases). Germline loops: CDR1 MNHNS, CDR2 SASEGT. Trimming removed 3 bases at V and 6 bases at J, with 6 bases between. The CDR3 runs 13 residues. The CDR3 DNA follows: TGTGCCAGCAGTGACCAGGGTAATTCACCCCTCCACTTT. Translation gives CASSDQGNSPLHF.

The chain joins TRBV19 to TRBJ1-2; 8 positions agree with TRBD1. The CDR3 length is 12 residues. V was clipped by 8 bases and J by 6 bases; unmatched bases: 5. Germline V lookup: CDR1 LNHDA, CDR2 SQIVND (reference sequence). For the CDR3, the DNA is TGTGCCAGTCGGACAGGGCTGGATGGCTACACCTTC. Its translation is CASRTGLDGYTF.

This chain uses TRBV4-1 with TRBJ1-6, with TRBD1 identical over 8 bases. The CDR3 covers 16 residues. Germline V gene sequence: CDR1 MGHRA, CDR2 YSYEKL. V lost 0 bases to trimming and J lost 7 bases; unmatched junction nucleotides: 5. Here the CDR3 DNA reads TGCGCCAGCAGCCAAGACTTGGGACAGGTCAATTCACCCCTCCACTTT. Translating gives CASSQDLGQVNSPLHF.

About this clone: The junction and the germline gene differ at one end; a read error may be behind it. The chain has TRBV7-9 and TRBJ1-2, with D unresolved. Germline V gene data show CDR1 as SEHNR and CDR2 as FQNEAQ (reference sequence). This CDR3 region has 12 residues. In DNA, the CDR3 is TGTTCCAGCACCGGAGGTTCCCATGGTCACACCTTC. It translates to CSSTGGSHGHTF.

The CDR3 here is CASSSLQGTQYF. The CDR3 bases are TGTGCCAGTAGTAGCCTCCAGGGCACGCAGTATTTT. The chain is built from TRBV19 and TRBJ2-3, with a weak D call TRBD1 (5 bases). With 4 bases removed from V and 9 bases from J, the gap between germline ends came to 11 bases. The CDR3 is 12 residues long. The germline CDR1 and CDR2 sequences are LNHDA and SQIVND (reference sequence). The variable domain in full, completed from reference TRBV19 and TRBJ2-3, reads DGGITQSPKYLFRKEGQNVTLSCEQNLNHDAMYWYRQDPGQGLRLIYYSQIVNDFQKGDIAEGYSVSREKKESFPLTVTSAQKNPTAFYLCASSSLQGTQYFGPGTRLTVL.

The V call is TRBV6-5, the J call TRBJ2-5; a possible D gene is TRBD2 (5 bases). CDR1 is MNHEY and CDR2 is SVGAGI in the germline V gene. Trimming took off 0 bases at V and 1 base at J, with 9 bases between the two ends. The CDR3 runs 15 residues. CDR3 nucleotides: TGTGCCAGCAGTTACTCGAGTAGCGCCCAAGAGACCCAGTACTTC. Translated: CASSYSSSAQETQYF.

The chain recombines TRBV7-9 with TRBJ2-3; 12 bases map to TRBD2. The J segment lost 1 base and the V segment lost 5 bases, leaving 1 base of the junction unmatched. CDR1 and CDR2 (germline): SEHNR, FQNEAQ (reference sequence). The CDR3 loop spans 15 amino acids. This CDR3 is CASSRTSGGTDTQYF. The CDR3 DNA reads TGTGCCAGCAGCCGGACTAGCGGGGGCACAGATACGCAGTATTTT.

This clone appeared once. The chain employs TRBV6-1 and TRBJ2-1; 7 bases map to TRBD1. Trimming at V came to 6 bases and at J to 4 bases, leaving 3 bases not matched to a gene. From germline, CDR1 is MNHNS and CDR2 SASEGT. The CDR3 spans 13 residues. The CDR3 loop reads CASRLDRYNEQFF. As DNA, the CDR3 is TGTGCCAGCAGGCTGGACAGGTACAATGAGCAGTTCTTC.